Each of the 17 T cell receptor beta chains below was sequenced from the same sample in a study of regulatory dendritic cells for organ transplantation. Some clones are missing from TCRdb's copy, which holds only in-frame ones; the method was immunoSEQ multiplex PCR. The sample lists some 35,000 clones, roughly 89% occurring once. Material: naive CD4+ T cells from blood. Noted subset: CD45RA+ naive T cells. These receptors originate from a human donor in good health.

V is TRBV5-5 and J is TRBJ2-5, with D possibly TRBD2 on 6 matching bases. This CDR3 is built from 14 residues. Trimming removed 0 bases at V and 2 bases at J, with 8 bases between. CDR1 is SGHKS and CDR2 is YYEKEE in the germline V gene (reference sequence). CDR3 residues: CASSLDGGQETQYF. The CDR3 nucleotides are TGTGCCAGCAGCTTGGATGGGGGGCAAGAGACCCAGTACTTC.

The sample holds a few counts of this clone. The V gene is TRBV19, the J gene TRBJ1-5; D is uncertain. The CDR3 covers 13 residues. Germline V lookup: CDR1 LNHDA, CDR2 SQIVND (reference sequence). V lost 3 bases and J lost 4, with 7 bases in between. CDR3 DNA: TGTGCCAGTAGTATTATGACAAATCAGCCCCAGCATTTT. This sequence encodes CASSIMTNQPQHF. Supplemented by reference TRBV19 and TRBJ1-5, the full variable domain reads DGGITQSPKYLFRKEGQNVTLSCEQNLNHDAMYWYRQDPGQGLRLIYYSQIVNDFQKGDIAEGYSVSREKKESFPLTVTSAQKNPTAFYLCASSIMTNQPQHFGDGTRLSIL.

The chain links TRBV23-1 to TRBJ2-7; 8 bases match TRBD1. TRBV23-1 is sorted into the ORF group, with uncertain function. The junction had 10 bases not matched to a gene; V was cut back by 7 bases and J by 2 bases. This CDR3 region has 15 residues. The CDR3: CASMAEGQVTYEQYF. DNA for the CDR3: TGCGCCAGCATGGCCGAGGGACAGGTCACCTACGAGCAGTACTTC.

The CDR3 here is CASTFRDPGEQYF. For the CDR3, the DNA is TGTGCCAGCACCTTTCGGGACCCGGGGGAGCAGTACTTC. The chain joins TRBV5-6 to TRBJ2-7; D assignment may be TRBD1 or TRBD2 (5 bases each). The CDR3 has 13 residues. Germline CDR1 and CDR2: SGHDT and YYEEEE. Trimming pared 6 bases from V and 7 bases from J, leaving 17 bases between.

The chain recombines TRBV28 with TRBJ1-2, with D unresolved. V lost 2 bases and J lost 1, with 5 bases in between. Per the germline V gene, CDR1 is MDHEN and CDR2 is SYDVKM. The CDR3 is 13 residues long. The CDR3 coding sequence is TGTGCCAGCAGTTTAAGGCGTAACTATGGCTACACCTTC. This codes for CASSLRRNYGYTF.

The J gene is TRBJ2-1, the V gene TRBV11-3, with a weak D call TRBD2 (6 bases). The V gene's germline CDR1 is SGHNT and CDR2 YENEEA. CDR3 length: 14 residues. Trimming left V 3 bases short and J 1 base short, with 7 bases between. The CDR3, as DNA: TGTGCCAGCAGCTTTGGGGGGTCCTACAATGAGCAGTTCTTC. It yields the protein CASSFGGSYNEQFF.

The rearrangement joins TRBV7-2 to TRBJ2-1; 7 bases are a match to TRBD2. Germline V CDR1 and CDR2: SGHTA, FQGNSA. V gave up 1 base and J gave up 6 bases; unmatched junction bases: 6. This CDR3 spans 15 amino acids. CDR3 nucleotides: TGTGCCAGCAGCTTAGGATTCCGGACTAGCAATGAGCAGTTCTTC. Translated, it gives CASSLGFRTSNEQFF.

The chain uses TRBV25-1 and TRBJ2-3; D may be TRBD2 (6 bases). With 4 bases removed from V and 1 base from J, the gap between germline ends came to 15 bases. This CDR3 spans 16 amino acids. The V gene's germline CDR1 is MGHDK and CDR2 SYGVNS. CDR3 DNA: TGTGCCAGCAGTGGCGGGAATCAAGTGGGCACAGATACGCAGTATTTT. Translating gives CASSGGNQVGTDTQYF.

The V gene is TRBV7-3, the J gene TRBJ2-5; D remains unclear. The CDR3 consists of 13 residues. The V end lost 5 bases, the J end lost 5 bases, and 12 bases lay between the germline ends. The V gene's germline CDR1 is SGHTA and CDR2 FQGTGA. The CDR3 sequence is CASSAAPGETQYF. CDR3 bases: TGTGCCAGCAGCGCAGCACCCGGCGAGACCCAGTACTTC.

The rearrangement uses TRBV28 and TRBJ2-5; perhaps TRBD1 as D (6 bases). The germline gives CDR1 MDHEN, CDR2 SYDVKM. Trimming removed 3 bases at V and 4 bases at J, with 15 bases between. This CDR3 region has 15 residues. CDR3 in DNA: TGTGCCAGCAGTTTTACAGGGTCTCGAGGAGAGACCCAGTACTTC. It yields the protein CASSFTGSRGETQYF.

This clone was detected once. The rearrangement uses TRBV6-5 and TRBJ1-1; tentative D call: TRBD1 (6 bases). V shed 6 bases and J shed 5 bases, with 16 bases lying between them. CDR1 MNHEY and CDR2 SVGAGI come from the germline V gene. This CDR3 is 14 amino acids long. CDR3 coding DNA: TGTGCCAGCAGGGGGGGGCCGGGGGTGACTGAAGCTTTCTTT. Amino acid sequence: CASRGGPGVTEAFF.

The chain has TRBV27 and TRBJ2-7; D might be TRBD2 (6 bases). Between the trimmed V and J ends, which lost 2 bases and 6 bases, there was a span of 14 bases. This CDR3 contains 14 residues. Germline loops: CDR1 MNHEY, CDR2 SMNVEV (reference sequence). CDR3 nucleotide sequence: TGTGCCAGCAGTTTAGGGGACTCCCGTCTCGAGCAGTACTTC. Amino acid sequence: CASSLGDSRLEQYF.

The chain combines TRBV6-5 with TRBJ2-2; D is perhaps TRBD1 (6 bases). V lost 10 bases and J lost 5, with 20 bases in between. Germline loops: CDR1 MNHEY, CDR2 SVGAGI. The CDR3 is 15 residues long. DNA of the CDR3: TGTGCCACCCGAGGACAGAGGACGGGAACCGGGGAGCTGTTTTTT. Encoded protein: CATRGQRTGTGELFF.

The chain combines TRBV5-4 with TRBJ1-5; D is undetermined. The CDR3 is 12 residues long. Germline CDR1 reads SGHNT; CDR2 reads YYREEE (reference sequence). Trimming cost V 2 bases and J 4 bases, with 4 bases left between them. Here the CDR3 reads CASSFPNQPQHF. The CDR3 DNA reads TGTGCCAGCAGCTTCCCAAATCAGCCCCAGCATTTT.

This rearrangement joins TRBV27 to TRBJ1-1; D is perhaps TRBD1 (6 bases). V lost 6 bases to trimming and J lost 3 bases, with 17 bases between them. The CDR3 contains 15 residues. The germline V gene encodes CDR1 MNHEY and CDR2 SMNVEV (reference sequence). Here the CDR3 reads CASSVDRKGYTEAFF. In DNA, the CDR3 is TGTGCCAGCAGCGTAGACAGGAAGGGTTACACTGAAGCTTTCTTT.

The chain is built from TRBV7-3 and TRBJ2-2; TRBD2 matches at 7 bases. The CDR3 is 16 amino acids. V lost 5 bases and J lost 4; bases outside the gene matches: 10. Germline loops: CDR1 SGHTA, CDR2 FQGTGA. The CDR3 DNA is TGTGCCAGCAGCCCCACGCTGGGGGGGGGCACCGGGGAGCTGTTTTTT. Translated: CASSPTLGGGTGELFF.

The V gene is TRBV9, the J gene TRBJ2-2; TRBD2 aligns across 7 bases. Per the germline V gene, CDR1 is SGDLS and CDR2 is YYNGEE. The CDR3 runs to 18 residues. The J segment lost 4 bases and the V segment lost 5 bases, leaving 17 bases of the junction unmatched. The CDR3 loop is CASSRSSGIGWGTGELFF. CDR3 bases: TGTGCCAGCAGTCGGTCTAGCGGAATTGGGTGGGGCACCGGGGAGCTGTTTTTT.